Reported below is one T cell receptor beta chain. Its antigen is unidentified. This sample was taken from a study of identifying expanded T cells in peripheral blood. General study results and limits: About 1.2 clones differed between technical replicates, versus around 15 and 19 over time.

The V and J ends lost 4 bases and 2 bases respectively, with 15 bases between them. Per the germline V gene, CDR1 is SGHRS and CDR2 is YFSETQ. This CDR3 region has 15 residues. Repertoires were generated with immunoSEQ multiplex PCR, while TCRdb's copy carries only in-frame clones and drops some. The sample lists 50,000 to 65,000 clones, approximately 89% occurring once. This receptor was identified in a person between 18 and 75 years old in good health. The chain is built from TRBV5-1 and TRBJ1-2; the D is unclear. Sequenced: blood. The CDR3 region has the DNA TGCGCCAGCAGCCCCGCCGGCGAATTAAACTATGGCTACACCTTC. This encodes CASSPAGELNYGYTF.